Below, 12 T cell receptor beta chains from the same sample are listed, as sequenced in a study of T-cell memory formation after mild COVID-19. One entry per CDR3 protein results from TCRdb running MiXCR on the 5' RACE reads. Of hundreds of thousands of distinct CDR3 sequences listed, roughly 19% are singletons. Material for sequencing was PBMCs or a T cell subset sorted from them (not recorded which). The receptors were sampled from a man younger than 35 who had mild COVID-19 (a few samples of this study predate the infection). Cell type and time point are not known.

This clonotype was observed a handful of times. This sequence joins TRBV5-1 and TRBJ2-2; tentative D call: TRBD2 (5 bases). Trimming pared 4 bases from V and 6 bases from J, leaving 13 bases between. This CDR3 has 14 residues. Germline loops: CDR1 SGHRS, CDR2 YFSETQ. In nucleotides, the CDR3 is TGCGCCAGCAGCCCGGGGTTGGGCTCCGGGGAGCTGTTTTTT. Protein product: CASSPGLGSGELFF.

CDR3 protein: CATSDLPDRGGETQYF. The CDR3 nucleotides read TGTGCCACCAGTGATTTGCCCGACAGGGGTGGAGAGACCCAGTACTTC. The J gene is TRBJ2-5, the V gene TRBV24-1, with 8 bases matching TRBD1. V shed 0 bases, J shed 4 bases, and the junction held 6 bases outside the gene matches. This CDR3 is 16 amino acids long. The germline V gene encodes CDR1 KGHDR and CDR2 SFDVKD.

The chain is built from TRBV19 and TRBJ1-5; D might be TRBD1 (6 bases). The germline V and J ends were trimmed by 8 bases and 3 bases, with 8 bases remaining between them. The CDR3 is 12 residues long. Per the germline V gene, CDR1 is LNHDA and CDR2 is SQIVND (reference sequence). This CDR3 is CASEGVNQPQHF. As DNA, the CDR3 is TGTGCCAGTGAGGGGGTCAATCAGCCCCAGCATTTT.

The table lists this clonotype with a few counts. The rearrangement uses TRBV2 and TRBJ1-3; D remains ambiguous. This CDR3 has 13 amino acids. The germline gives CDR1 SNHLY, CDR2 FYNNEI. Trimming stripped 8 bases from V and 1 base from J, with 9 bases between. CDR3 region: CASLRDSGNTIYF. The CDR3 DNA reads TGTGCCAGCCTTAGGGATTCTGGAAACACCATATATTTT.

V usage is TRBV11-2 and J usage is TRBJ1-5, with a weak D call TRBD1 (5 bases). Per the germline V gene, CDR1 is SGHAT and CDR2 is FQNNGV. CDR3 length equals 15 residues. With 1 base removed from V and 6 bases from J, the gap between germline ends came to 13 bases. CDR3 loop: CASSLVGDGSQPQHF. CDR3 nucleotide sequence: TGTGCCAGCAGCTTAGTAGGGGACGGGAGTCAGCCCCAGCATTTT. The whole variable domain, remainder taken from reference TRBV11-2 and TRBJ1-5, is EAGVAQSPRYKIIEKRQSVAFWCNPISGHATLYWYQQILGQGPKLLIQFQNNGVVDDSQLPKDRFSAERLKGVDSTLKIQPAKLEDSAVYLCASSLVGDGSQPQHFGDGTRLSIL.

The rearrangement uses TRBV7-2 and TRBJ1-2; D not resolved. Trimming took off 4 bases at V and 6 bases at J, with 12 bases between the two ends. The CDR3 loop spans 13 amino acids. The germline V gene encodes CDR1 SGHTA and CDR2 FQGNSA. CDR3 bases: TGTGCCAGCAGCTCGCGCGAGTTAGATGGCTACACCTTC. Protein sequence: CASSSRELDGYTF.

This clonotype was counted many times. The chain uses TRBV5-5 and TRBJ2-3; possible D gene TRBD2, 5 bases. Germline CDR1 and CDR2: SGHKS and YYEKEE (reference sequence). This CDR3 is built from 13 residues. Trimming took off 5 bases at V and 5 bases at J, with 12 bases between the two ends. CDR3 DNA: TGTGCCAGCAGTTCGTCGGGAATAGATACGCAGTATTTT. As protein: CASSSSGIDTQYF.

This clonotype showed up many times. The J gene is TRBJ1-1, the V gene TRBV7-9; 10 positions agree with TRBD1. The CDR3 is made up of 15 amino acids. The ends lost 1 base at V and 3 bases at J; junction bases unmatched: 2. Germline V gene data show CDR1 as SEHNR and CDR2 as FQNEAQ (reference sequence). CDR3 DNA: TGTGCCAGCAGCTTAGTCGGACAGGGGGACACTGAAGCTTTCTTT. This sequence encodes CASSLVGQGDTEAFF.

This sequence joins TRBV9 and TRBJ1-3; D uncertain. This CDR3 has 15 amino acids. Per germline, CDR1 SGDLS and CDR2 YYNGEE. Between the trimmed V and J ends, which lost 0 bases and 2 bases, there was a span of 9 bases. CDR3 sequence: CASSVGVVPGNTIYF. Here the CDR3 DNA reads TGTGCCAGCAGCGTAGGGGTGGTCCCTGGAAACACCATATATTTT.

The J gene is TRBJ1-2, the V gene TRBV4-3; maybe TRBD1 (5 bases). Germline CDR1 is LGHNA and CDR2 is YSLEER. The germline V and J ends were trimmed by 0 bases and 7 bases, with 21 bases remaining between them. The CDR3 has 17 amino acids. CDR3 sequence (DNA): TGCGCCAGCAGCCAAGATCATGTAAGGGGCAGAGCTTTTGGCTACACCTTC. This encodes CASSQDHVRGRAFGYTF.

The V and J genes are TRBV4-3 and TRBJ2-3; D remains ambiguous. Per the germline V gene, CDR1 is LGHNA and CDR2 is YSLEER. The CDR3 loop spans 14 amino acids. V lost 0 bases and J lost 10, with 14 bases in between. The CDR3 DNA follows: TGCGCCAGCAGCCAAGATACTGGATCCCCGGCGCAGTATTTT. Its translation is CASSQDTGSPAQYF.

This clonotype has only a few counts. The chain is built from TRBV5-1 and TRBJ2-1; 9 bases align to TRBD2. The CDR3 sequence is 15 residues long. Germline V CDR1 and CDR2: SGHRS, YFSETQ. V trimming: 0 bases; J trimming: 7 bases; junction bases outside the gene matches: 5. This CDR3 reads CASSLVAGGENEQFF. The CDR3 region has the DNA TGCGCCAGCAGCTTGGTTGCGGGGGGGGAGAATGAGCAGTTCTTC.